What follows are 23 T cell receptor beta chains derived from one specimen sequenced in a study of blood T cells in healthy people across ages. With a J-beta primer mix and a sample-barcoded 5' primer, a second PCR ran about 7 to 11 cycles. TCRdb passed the 5' RACE reads through MiXCR, listing each CDR3 protein once. This table holds hundreds of thousands of distinct CDR3 sequences, more than 55% found once. Sequenced material: blood. These receptors were obtained from a man between 40 and 49 years old in good health.

About this clonotype itself: At one end the junction does not follow the germline gene, possibly because of a read error. The V call is TRBV7-2, the J call TRBJ1-2; D uncertain. The CDR3 is 13 residues long. Germline values: CDR1 SGHTA, CDR2 FQGNSA. This chain's CDR3 is CASSPRVLYGCTF. CDR3 coding DNA: TGTGCCAGCAGCCCCCGGGTTTTGTATGGCTGCACCTTC.

This chain uses TRBV20-1 with TRBJ2-4, with D perhaps matching TRBD2 (6 bases). Between the trimmed V and J ends, which lost 6 bases and 0 bases, there was a span of 18 bases. The CDR3 totals 16 residues. The V gene's germline CDR1 is DFQATT and CDR2 SNEGSKA (reference sequence). In DNA form, the CDR3 reads TGCAGTGCGGTCCCGGGACTTAAGCTAGCCAAAAACATTCAGTACTTC. Amino acid sequence: CSAVPGLKLAKNIQYF.

This sequence joins TRBV7-2 and TRBJ1-2; D perhaps matches TRBD1 (6 bases). From germline, CDR1 is SGHTA and CDR2 FQGNSA. There are 17 residues in the CDR3. Trimming took 1 base from V and 2 from J, leaving 17 bases between them. The CDR3 region is CASSLGISGASNYGYTF. The CDR3 DNA is TGTGCCAGCAGCTTAGGAATCTCAGGGGCTTCGAACTATGGCTACACCTTC.

The J gene is TRBJ1-6, the V gene TRBV4-2; 9 bases are a match to TRBD1. The germline CDR1 and CDR2 sequences are LGHNA and YNFKEQ. The V segment lost 9 bases and the J segment 6 bases; nucleotides outside the gene matches: 12. This CDR3 contains 16 residues. In DNA form, the CDR3 reads TGTGCCAGTAGACCGGGACAGGGAGAGTTTAATTCACCCCTCCACTTT. Translated: CASRPGQGEFNSPLHF.

Only a few counts were recorded for this clonotype. The chain combines TRBV7-2 with TRBJ1-1, with D maybe TRBD1 (5 bases). Germline V gene data show CDR1 as SGHTA and CDR2 as FQGNSA. The CDR3 loop spans 13 amino acids. Deletions cut 7 bases from V and 3 bases from J, with 12 bases between. This CDR3 reads CASKVRGDTEAFF. The CDR3 nucleotides read TGTGCCAGCAAGGTCCGGGGGGACACTGAAGCTTTCTTT.

The table lists this clonotype with a few counts. The CDR3 sequence: CASSPRRGGGSSYEQYF. CDR3 bases: TGTGCCAGCTCACCAAGGCGGGGCGGTGGCTCTTCCTACGAGCAGTACTTC. The chain is built from TRBV18 and TRBJ2-7; tentatively, D is TRBD2 (6 bases). Germline assignment: CDR1 KGHSH and CDR2 LQKENI. CDR3 length equals 17 residues. The V end was cut by 2 bases, the J end by 1 base, with 18 bases between.

This clonotype showed up just a few times. DNA for the CDR3: TGTGCCAGCAGCTTAGTCGGACCCCGGCAATCACCCCTCCACTTT. The encoded protein is CASSLVGPRQSPLHF. The chain links TRBV7-2 to TRBJ1-6; D is undetermined. V lost 1 base and J 10 bases, leaving 14 bases between the germline ends. Germline V gives CDR1 SGHTA, CDR2 FQGNSA. The CDR3 contains 15 residues.

The chain joins TRBV7-2 to TRBJ2-3; TRBD2 matches at 8 bases. Trimming removed 4 bases from V and 4 bases from J; junction bases left unmatched: 7. Germline CDR1 and CDR2: SGHTA and FQGNSA. The CDR3 totals 15 residues. CDR3 sequence reads: CASSSPRTSPDTQYF. The CDR3, as DNA: TGTGCCAGCAGCTCCCCCAGGACTAGCCCAGATACGCAGTATTTT.

This chain uses TRBV13 with TRBJ2-5; tentatively, D is TRBD1 (5 bases). V gave up 7 bases and J gave up 0 bases, with 9 bases separating them. CDR3 length: 13 residues. Per germline, CDR1 PRHDT and CDR2 FYEKMQ (reference sequence). In DNA form, the CDR3 reads TGTGCCAGCAAGGACACCTACCAAGAGACCCAGTACTTC. This translates into CASKDTYQETQYF.

This chain uses TRBV27 with TRBJ2-6; 8 nucleotides align to TRBD1. The germline V gene encodes CDR1 MNHEY and CDR2 SMNVEV (reference sequence). This CDR3 contains 17 residues. The junction had 8 bases not matched to a gene; V was cut back by 4 bases and J by 3 bases. Here the CDR3 reads CASSSPGGRFGANVLTF. The CDR3 region has the DNA TGTGCCAGCAGTTCTCCAGGGGGCAGGTTTGGGGCCAACGTCCTGACTTTC.

V and J are TRBV28 and TRBJ2-4; D perhaps matches TRBD2 (7 bases). The germline CDR1 and CDR2 sequences are MDHEN and SYDVKM. Trimming stripped 7 bases from V and 11 bases from J, with 15 bases between. The CDR3 is 12 residues long. This CDR3 reads CASTSKGGFQYF. For the CDR3, the DNA is TGTGCCAGCACCTCGAAGGGGGGGTTTCAGTACTTC.

The chain combines TRBV29-1 with TRBJ1-2; D gene uncertain. Germline-derived CDR1 and CDR2 are SQVTM and ANQGSEA. Between the trimmed V and J ends, which lost 1 base and 3 bases, there was a span of 6 bases. The CDR3 is 12 residues long. The CDR3 region has the DNA TGCAGCGTTGAAGGTATGGACTATGGCTACACCTTC. This translates into CSVEGMDYGYTF.

This clonotype came up a few times. The V and J genes are TRBV29-1 and TRBJ2-7; D unresolved. This CDR3 contains 12 residues. Germline V lookup: CDR1 SQVTM, CDR2 ANQGSEA. Trimming removed 3 bases from V and 1 base from J, with 7 bases in between. The CDR3 nucleotides are TGCAGCGTTGAGGTGGGGTCCTACGAGCAGTACTTC. Protein sequence: CSVEVGSYEQYF.

In this sample, this clonotype turned up a few times. This chain connects TRBV29-1 to TRBJ2-1; TRBD1 matches at 8 bases. The CDR3 runs 13 residues. V gave up 7 bases and J gave up 4 bases; unmatched junction bases: 6. Germline V CDR1 and CDR2: SQVTM, ANQGSEA. The CDR3 DNA follows: TGCAGCGCCCGACAGGGGAGATACAATGAGCAGTTCTTC. Encoded protein: CSARQGRYNEQFF.

The chain joins TRBV7-2 to TRBJ1-1, with 7 bases fitting TRBD1. Losses at the gene ends were 1 base for V and 4 bases for J; bases not matched to a gene: 3. The CDR3 is made up of 14 amino acids. Germline loops: CDR1 SGHTA, CDR2 FQGNSA. In nucleotides, the CDR3 is TGTGCCAGCAGCTTAGACAGGGGAAGCACTGAAGCTTTCTTT. It encodes CASSLDRGSTEAFF.

V is TRBV29-1 and J is TRBJ2-3; the match to TRBD2 covers 12 bases. With 4 bases clipped from V and 5 bases from J, the junction kept 13 bases outside the gene matches. CDR1 SQVTM and CDR2 ANQGSEA come from the germline V gene. The CDR3 consists of 17 residues. The DNA for the CDR3 is TGCAGCGTTGGGAGTAGGGGGACTAGCGGGCTTGTAGATACGCAGTATTTT. This gives the protein CSVGSRGTSGLVDTQYF.

The chain employs TRBV9 and TRBJ2-3; no definite D call. Per the germline V gene, CDR1 is SGDLS and CDR2 is YYNGEE. Trimming left V 3 bases short and J 5 bases short, with 10 bases between. This CDR3 has 13 amino acids. Here the CDR3 reads CASSAPSQDTQYF. In DNA, the CDR3 is TGTGCCAGCAGCGCCCCCAGTCAAGATACGCAGTATTTT.

The chain uses TRBV18 and TRBJ2-1, with 14 bases identical to TRBD2. The germline V gene encodes CDR1 KGHSH and CDR2 LQKENI. The ends lost 0 bases at V and 14 bases at J; junction bases unmatched: 6. CDR3 length equals 15 residues. CDR3: CASSPPGLAGVDKFF. CDR3 DNA: TGTGCCAGCTCACCACCGGGACTAGCGGGAGTCGATAAGTTCTTC.

The chain carries TRBV9 and TRBJ1-2, with D unresolved. The V gene's germline CDR1 is SGDLS and CDR2 YYNGEE. Trimming cost V 1 base and J 8 bases, with 9 bases left between them. The CDR3 has 12 amino acids. The CDR3 DNA reads as TGTGCCAGCAGCGTAACGAGCGGCGGCTACACCTTC. It specifies CASSVTSGGYTF.

The chain combines TRBV7-2 with TRBJ2-3, with TRBD1 as a possible D gene (6 bases). There are 15 residues in the CDR3. Trimming shortened V by 0 bases and J by 7 bases, and 14 bases separated the two germline ends. Germline CDR1 reads SGHTA; CDR2 reads FQGNSA. CDR3 loop: CASSLADSWTYTQYF. CDR3 DNA sequence: TGTGCCAGCAGCTTAGCGGACAGCTGGACCTATACGCAGTATTTT.

The rearrangement uses TRBV5-1 and TRBJ1-1; 12 bases match TRBD1. Looked up from germline, CDR1 is SGHRS and CDR2 is YFSETQ. J lost 1 base, V lost 1 base, and 5 bases had no gene match. The CDR3 is 17 amino acids. The CDR3 region is CASSLRGTGGTNTEAFF. The CDR3 DNA follows: TGCGCCAGCAGCTTGCGCGGGACAGGGGGCACGAACACTGAAGCTTTCTTT. Based on the CDR3 plus reference TRBV5-1 and TRBJ1-1, the full variable domain is KAGVTQTPRYLIKTRGQQVTLSCSPISGHRSVSWYQQTPGQGLQFLFEYFSETQRNKGNFPGRFSGRQFSNSRSEMNVSTLELGDSALYLCASSLRGTGGTNTEAFFGQGTRLTVV.

The chain is built from TRBV7-9 and TRBJ1-6, with D uncertain. The CDR3 loop spans 13 amino acids. Per the germline V gene, CDR1 is SEHNR and CDR2 is FQNEAQ (reference sequence). Trimming took 5 bases from V and 11 from J, leaving 13 bases between them. The CDR3 is CASSPDVMAPLHF. The DNA of the CDR3 is TGTGCCAGCAGCCCAGACGTGATGGCACCCCTCCACTTT.

This chain uses TRBV6-1 with TRBJ1-6; no firm D call. There are 14 residues in the CDR3. Deletions cut 10 bases from V and 8 bases from J, with 18 bases between. The germline V gene encodes CDR1 MNHNS and CDR2 SASEGT. The CDR3 nucleotides read TGTGCCACCGAGAGGGTCAAATTTGATTCACCCCTCCACTTT. It is translated as CATERVKFDSPLHF.